This TCR beta chain was obtained from a study of glioma-infiltrating T cells after dendritic cell vaccination. Whole-study context: Dendritic cell vaccination trial patients had either newly diagnosed or recurrent glioblastoma. Whole-study results and caveats: Longer survival after dendritic cell vaccination followed higher pretreatment TIL content.

Turning to this clone: As yet, its antigen is unknown.

The time point is: after dendritic cell vaccination, including at tumor progression/relapse. None of the glioblastoma patients had an isocitrate dehydrogenase mutation. Primers: 60 V beta forward and 13 J beta reverse. Sequenced by immunoSEQ multiplex PCR; TCRdb stores in-frame clones only, minus some. The top ten clones hold roughly 2.5% of a sample with approximately 110,000 clones, 85% to 90% of them seen once. Material: blood, obtained after dendritic cell vaccination. This clonotype was obtained from a human donor with glioblastoma.

CDR3: CASSLSRGGNTEAFF. DNA for the CDR3: TGTGCCAGCAGTTTATCTCGGGGTGGTAACACTGAAGCTTTCTTT. The V gene is TRBV27, the J gene TRBJ1-1; D unclear. Germline V gene data show CDR1 as MNHEY and CDR2 as SMNVEV (reference sequence). Trimming stripped 0 bases from V and 2 bases from J, with 10 bases between. This CDR3 has 15 residues.